Below, 11 T cell receptor beta chains from the same sample are listed, as sequenced in a study of shared T cell receptors in the human thymus (dated by TCRdb to the early 2020s). The library was made by the immunoSEQ multiplex PCR assay. The table comes from immuneACCESS by way of TCRdb, which keeps in-frame sequences with V and J called. Part of the clones is missing from these tables; in studies checked, under half for an unresolved V gene and the rest for unknown reasons. Recorded for this sample are some 640,000 clones; about 90% of them occurred a single time. Of the sample, about 0.0094% falls within the top ten clones. The data were also submitted as part of a second study, on human thymus T cells.

Sequences were obtained from thymocytes. Source of these receptors: a boy under two years old with a congenital heart defect. Donor details come from another sample of the same person, matched by shared clones.

V and J are TRBV5-1 and TRBJ2-1; the match to TRBD2 covers 8 bases. The V and J ends lost 0 bases and 5 bases, in that order; junction bases with no gene match: 7. The germline gives CDR1 SGHRS, CDR2 YFSETQ. This CDR3 has 16 amino acids. This chain's CDR3 is CASSLESGSQHNEQFF. CDR3 coding DNA: TGCGCCAGCAGCTTGGAAAGCGGGAGCCAACACAATGAGCAGTTCTTC.

The rearrangement joins TRBV25-1 to TRBJ1-1; D may be TRBD1 (6 bases). Germline assignment: CDR1 MGHDK and CDR2 SYGVNS. V was clipped by 7 bases and J by 7 bases, with 19 bases between them. This CDR3 region has 14 residues. The CDR3 is CASTNRTGINEAFF. Written as DNA, the CDR3 is TGTGCCAGCACCAACAGAACAGGGATAAATGAAGCTTTCTTT. Using reference TRBV25-1 and TRBJ1-1 for the parts outside the CDR3, the full variable domain is EADIYQTPRYLVIGTGKKITLECSQTMGHDKMYWYQQDPGMELHLIHYSYGVNSTEKGDLSSESTVSRIRTEHFPLTLESARPSHTSQYLCASTNRTGINEAFFGQGTRLTVV.

The chain combines TRBV6-4 with TRBJ1-2; 8 bases map to TRBD1. With V trimmed by 3 bases and J by 4 bases, 4 bases remained unmatched. Germline CDR1 is MRHNA and CDR2 is SNTAGT. This CDR3 comprises 14 residues. The chain's CDR3 is CASSEDRDSYGYTF. In DNA form, the CDR3 reads TGTGCCAGCAGTGAGGACAGGGACTCCTATGGCTACACCTTC.

V usage is TRBV7-8 and J usage is TRBJ1-1; D is possibly TRBD1 (5 bases). The CDR3 is 15 amino acids. Germline V CDR1 and CDR2: SGHVS, FQNEAQ. V lost 1 base and J 2 bases, leaving 11 bases between the germline ends. The CDR3 DNA reads TGTGCCAGCAGCTTAGTAAGGGGAACAAACACTGAAGCTTTCTTT. Translation: CASSLVRGTNTEAFF.

This chain links TRBV28 with TRBJ1-1; 11 nucleotides agree with TRBD1. The trim removed 2 bases at V and 11 bases at J, leaving 10 bases unmatched. The germline gives CDR1 MDHEN, CDR2 SYDVKM. This CDR3 is built from 15 residues. Written as DNA, the CDR3 is TGTGCCAGCAGTTTAGCCCCGGGACAGGGGGTGGTCGCTTTCTTT. It codes for CASSLAPGQGVVAFF.

This clone has just a few counts. The chain couples TRBV27 to TRBJ1-1, with D perhaps matching TRBD1 (6 bases). Trimming took off 6 bases at V and 1 base at J, with 12 bases between the two ends. CDR1 and CDR2 (germline): MNHEY, SMNVEV (reference sequence). The CDR3 spans 14 residues. CDR3 loop: CASRTPTGNTEAFF. For the CDR3, the DNA is TGTGCCAGCAGAACCCCGACAGGGAACACTGAAGCTTTCTTT.

In DNA, the CDR3 is TGCGCCAGCAGCCAAGATAAGGGACTAGCCCGCCCAGATACGCAGTATTTT. Protein product: CASSQDKGLARPDTQYF. The chain combines TRBV4-1 with TRBJ2-3, with TRBD2 matching 9 bases. The CDR3 is 17 residues long. Germline CDR1 is MGHRA and CDR2 is YSYEKL. After removal of 0 bases from V and 4 bases from J, the junction contained 8 bases not matched to a gene.

The chain couples TRBV28 to TRBJ2-7; 7 positions match TRBD2. CDR1 MDHEN and CDR2 SYDVKM come from the germline V gene. This CDR3 spans 16 amino acids. V was clipped by 5 bases and J by 2 bases; unmatched bases: 12. The CDR3 nucleotides are TGTGCCAGCAGTCCGCGGTTGGGGGGGGGACCCTACGAGCAGTACTTC. It specifies CASSPRLGGGPYEQYF.

V usage is TRBV21-1 and J usage is TRBJ1-6; TRBD1, the D gene given by the table, was not confirmed from the DNA. TRBV21-1 is flagged as a pseudogene. The CDR3 extends over 19 amino acids. The CDR3 is CASSKNGQGDYYYNSPLHF. The DNA of the CDR3 is TGTGCCAGCAGCAAAAATGGACAGGGGGATTATTATTATAATTCACCCCTCCACTTT.

The rearrangement links TRBV28 to TRBJ2-1; TRBD2 matches 7 bases. The length of the CDR3 is 14 residues. Germline assignment: CDR1 MDHEN and CDR2 SYDVKM. V lost 2 bases, J lost 9 bases, and 7 bases stayed unmatched. The CDR3: CASSLRETSAEQFF. As DNA, the CDR3 is TGTGCCAGCAGTTTAAGGGAAACTAGCGCTGAGCAGTTCTTC.

The V call is TRBV9, the J call TRBJ2-2, with a possible D match to TRBD1 (5 bases). The CDR3 runs to 17 residues. CDR1 is SGDLS, CDR2 YYNGEE, per germline. V lost 4 bases, J lost 0 bases, and 16 bases lay in between. The CDR3 sequence is CASSLHLGAANTGELFF. The CDR3 DNA reads TGTGCCAGCAGCCTCCACCTTGGGGCCGCGAACACCGGGGAGCTGTTTTTT.